Listed below are T cell receptor beta chains from one sample, sequenced in a study of T cells in Graves' hyperthyroidism and ophthalmopathy. TCRdb re-derived calls from the multiplex PCR reads in MiXCR, one entry per CDR3 protein. The table has approximately 510,000 distinct CDR3 sequences, roughly 45% seen once. The sample taken for sequencing was peripheral blood or thyroid tissue (not recorded which). The receptors stem from an adult woman with Graves' disease, either hyperthyroidism or ophthalmopathy (not recorded which). The CDR3 runs from the conserved cysteine through the conserved F or W. Each record gives: V gene, D gene, CDR3 length, J gene, clone size, CDR3 DNA, CDR3 protein. A D gene is named only where the DNA matches it firmly. Size values are once, few and many counts, or a class for expanded clones, and some rows have none.

TRBV12-3/TRBV12-4	NA	12	TRBJ1-1	few	TGTGCCAGCAACGATGAAGGTACGGGGGCTTTCTTT	CASNDEGTGAFF
TRBV20-1	TRBD2	12	TRBJ2-5	NA	TGCAGTGCTAGAAGCGGGGTTGAGACCCAGTACTTC	CSARSGVETQYF
TRBV12-3/TRBV12-4	NA	14	TRBJ1-5	many	TGTGCCAGCAGGCCAAAGCATAGCAATCAGCCCCAGCATTTT	CASRPKHSNQPQHF
TRBV29-1	NA	12	TRBJ1-1	NA	TGCAGCGTTATCCTTAGATGGCCTGAAGCTTTCTTT	CSVILRWPEAFF
TRBV4-1	NA	13	TRBJ1-2	NA	TGCGCCAGCAGCCAAGTGGCAGACTATGGCTACACCTTC	CASSQVADYGYTF
TRBV7-2	TRBD2	18	TRBJ2-5	many	TGTGCCAGCAGCTTTAAACCCCCCGCTAGCGGGCACCAAGAGACCCAGTACTTC	CASSFKPPASGHQETQYF
TRBV2	NA	11	TRBJ2-7	NA	TGTGCCAGCAGTGGTACACACGAGCAGTACTTC	CASSGTHEQYF
TRBV19	NA	13	TRBJ1-1	many	TGTGCCAGTAGTATGGAGGGGTACACTGAAGCTTTCTTT	CASSMEGYTEAFF
TRBV6-2/TRBV6-3	TRBD1	15	TRBJ1-5	many	TGTGCCAGCAGTCGACAGGGTTCGGGCAATCAGCCCCAGCATTTT	CASSRQGSGNQPQHF
TRBV6-1	NA	15	TRBJ1-1	many	TGTGCCAGCAGTGTAGAAATGACAGGCAGACCTGAAGCTTTCTTT	CASSVEMTGRPEAFF
TRBV25-1	NA	15	TRBJ1-4	NA	TGTGCCAGCAAGTCCCCCGGGACTTCGGATGAAAAACTGTTTTTT	CASKSPGTSDEKLFF
TRBV28	NA	15	TRBJ2-2	NA	TGTGCCAGCAGTTTTTGGCGGCTGAACACCGGGGAGCTGTTTTTT	CASSFWRLNTGELFF
TRBV10-3	NA	13	TRBJ1-2	few	TGTGCCATCAGTGACGAACAGAACTATGGCTACACCTTC	CAISDEQNYGYTF
TRBV5-6	NA	13	TRBJ2-5	once	TGTGCCAGCAGCTGGCGGATGGGAGAGACCCAGTACTTC	CASSWRMGETQYF
TRBV20-1	NA	13	TRBJ1-5	NA	TGCAGTGCTAGCCCCATAGCGGGAGGCTACGAGCATTTT	CSASPIAGGYEHF
TRBV10-3	TRBD1	13	TRBJ2-7	once	TGTGCCATCAGAGGGGGCAGGAACTACGAGCAGTACTTC	CAIRGGRNYEQYF
TRBV10-1	NA	14	TRBJ2-5	NA	TGCGCCAGCAGTGAGCCAGGGACCCAAGAGACCCGGTACTTC	CASSEPGTQETRYF
TRBV7-2	TRBD1	14	TRBJ1-2	NA	TGTGCCAGCAGCAGAAGGACAGGGCCCTATGGCTACACCTTC	CASSRRTGPYGYTF
TRBV20-1	TRBD1	14	TRBJ1-2	NA	TGCAGTGCTTATACCCGGGACAGGGCTTCTGGCTACACCTTC	CSAYTRDRASGYTF
TRBV24-1	NA	14	TRBJ2-5	NA	TGTGCCAGCAGCGCCCGCAGAGCGGTAGAGACCCAGTACTTC	CASSARRAVETQYF
TRBV19	TRBD2	15	TRBJ2-7	many	TGTGCCAGTAGTCCGACTAGCGGGGTTTCCTACGAGCAGTACTTC	CASSPTSGVSYEQYF
TRBV18	NA	15	TRBJ1-2	NA	TGTGCCAGCTCACCAATAGCCCCCGGCTCGAATGGCTACACCTTC	CASSPIAPGSNGYTF
TRBV7-9	NA	16	TRBJ2-7	NA	TGTGCCAGCAGCTCCGGCTGGGGTGGGCCGGTCTACGAGCAGTACTTC	CASSSGWGGPVYEQYF
TRBV20-1	TRBD1	15	TRBJ2-7	many	TGCAGTGCTGGATTTCCGGGACAGGGGTTTTCCGAGCAGTACTTC	CSAGFPGQGFSEQYF
TRBV10-3	NA	11	TRBJ2-7	NA	TGTGCCATCAGTGACCCTTCCGAGCAGTACTTC	CAISDPSEQYF
TRBV7-2	TRBD2	17	TRBJ2-3	few	TGTGCCAGCAGCTTGCAAGGCGGACTAGGGGACACAGATACGCAGTATTTT	CASSLQGGLGDTDTQYF
TRBV6-5	NA	13	TRBJ1-2	many	TGTGCCAGCAGCGGAATACCGAACTATGGCTACACCTTC	CASSGIPNYGYTF
TRBV29-1	TRBD1	14	TRBJ1-6	NA	TGCAGCGCCGCCTTGGGGACAGGGGGGTCACCCCTCCACTTT	CSAALGTGGSPLHF
TRBV5-5	NA	17	TRBJ1-4	NA	TGTGCCAGCAGCCTCGACGGGTTGGGGCCAACTAATGAAAAACTGTTTTTT	CASSLDGLGPTNEKLFF
TRBV29-1	NA	13	TRBJ1-2	few	TGCAGCGTTGGGTGGGACGGGGACTATGGCTACACCTTC	CSVGWDGDYGYTF
TRBV19	TRBD1	14	TRBJ1-1	NA	TGTGCCAGCCCCTGGGCGGGACAGATCACTGAAGCTTTCTTT	CASPWAGQITEAFF
TRBV12-3/TRBV12-4	NA	13	TRBJ2-7	NA	TGTGCCAGCAGTTTCGATGCCAGTAGGGAGCAGTACTTC	CASSFDASREQYF
TRBV2	NA	10	TRBJ2-7	NA	TGTGCCAGCAGAGTAGAAGAGCAGTACTTC	CASRVEEQYF
TRBV5-6	TRBD2	19	TRBJ2-7	NA	TGTGCCAGCAGCTCCTCGGGGGGGGGGGTCTATAGTTGGGTCTACGAGCAGTACTTC	CASSSSGGGVYSWVYEQYF
TRBV29-1	NA	15	TRBJ2-7	NA	TGCAGCGTTTTAACGACCCAGGGTGAGTTCTACGAGCAGTACTTC	CSVLTTQGEFYEQYF
TRBV2	TRBD2	16	TRBJ2-3	NA	TGTGCCAGCAGTTTCCCTAGCGGGAGGTTGGCAGATACGCAGTATTTT	CASSFPSGRLADTQYF